This T cell receptor (beta chain) comes out of a study of cytomegalovirus exposure and HLA in healthy donors (dated by TCRdb to the late 2010s). As for the study more broadly: An earlier analysis of some 500 of the donors reported roughly 300 Gb of sequence data and some 120 million unique TCR beta sequences from about 179 million T cells. The T cell repertoires of some 670 subjects were profiled by immunosequencing and related to cytomegalovirus serostatus. Both class I and class II loci were covered by HLA typing, at four-digit resolution. A later analysis re-analyzed previously published TCR beta repertoires from about 600 donors and added high-resolution HLA genotyping to study TCR occurrence patterns. On average, roughly 250,000 unique TCR beta nucleotide sequences were sequenced per donor among some 430 genotyped donors of the cohort, with about 17% of those sequences being non-productive. Roughly 310 gigabases of sequencing data and tens of millions of unique TCR sequences were included in an early release covering around 600 HLA-typed donors. The study combined high-throughput TCR immunosequencing, statistical association of individual TCRs with disease status, and machine learning to predict cytomegalovirus infection status. Typing coverage varied by locus: about 629-640 donors for A, B, C, DRB1 and DQB1; roughly 560 for DQA1; approximately 610 for DPA1; roughly 450 for DPB1. The study aimed to test whether cataloging public T cell receptors could reveal signatures of past pathogen exposure. In addition to the first cohort of 500 to 850 subjects, a separate validation cohort of 130 or so different subjects was used. Donor age, sex, ethnicity and CMV serostatus were compiled together with the repertoire data. In an earlier analysis of roughly 600 of the donors, high-throughput TCR beta sequencing was used to judge whether each TCR beta V gene segment behaved as functional or pseudogenic. Of the 300 to 450 genotyped donors, approximately 81% were placed in the genetic ancestry cluster associated with self-reported Caucasian donors. Four or five DR-DQ haplotypes were handled as single units for association and clustering because linkage in the cohort was strong. In a later genetic analysis, genome-wide SNP genotypes for about three fifths of the roughly 670 donors were used, and that subset was treated as a discovery cohort. Rather than drawing on any new phenotypic data, the later analysis identified candidate immune exposures from TCR beta sequences and the way those sequences occurred across donors. Every repertoire in the discovery cohort had been generated on one and the same sequencing platform.

The protocol used for the library was the immunoSEQ multiplex PCR assay. A mixture of 60 forward primers for TCR Vbeta segments and 13 reverse primers for TCR Jbeta segments was used in the multiplex PCR. Amplification of the CDR3 region of rearranged TCR beta genes was performed with a multiplex PCR assay on genomic DNA. The Illumina HiSeq System was used to sequence the amplified TCR beta libraries as 87-base-pair reads. The original pipeline was this. A later analysis counted about 80 million unique TCR beta chains across the approximately 700 repertoires, and roughly 11 million of these chains were shared by at least two donors. Raw reads were error-corrected and collapsed into unique sequences by a nearest-neighbor algorithm in which closely related sequences were merged to remove PCR and sequencing errors. V, D and J gene segments were assigned by aligning CDR3 sequences to IMGT reference sequences. For a sequence to be retained, a match of at least six nucleotides to both a V gene segment and a J gene segment was required. A rearrangement counted as productive if the CDR3 had no stop codons and remained in frame with V and J, and every other rearrangement counted as non-productive. CDR3 was defined according to IMGT convention as the region running from the second conserved V-encoded cysteine to the conserved J-encoded phenylalanine. The earlier analysis of approximately 500 of the donors excluded sequences that lacked an unambiguous match to a single V gene segment. In an earlier analysis of several hundred of the donors, V segments were called functional above 56.7% productive rearrangements and were called segregating when the between-donor standard deviation exceeded 5%. To diagnose cytomegalovirus status from the catalog of TCR beta chain sequences, a statistical classification framework was built. V and J gene assignment, in a later analysis, came from comparing TCR nucleotide sequences with IMGT/GENE-DB human TR gene sequences. A later analysis assigned CDR3 sequences and most-parsimonious VDJ recombination scenarios with the TCRdist pipeline. In a later analysis, each TCR beta chain was defined by its CDR3 amino acid sequence together with its V-gene family, and reads lacking a unique V-gene family were excluded. To address suspected cross-contamination and a sequencing artifact, a later analysis removed 592 highly shared, low-generation-probability nucleotide sequences. For each public chain, a later analysis derived a clonal expansion index from normalized ranks of inferred template counts within each repertoire. A later analysis computed generation probabilities with a VDJ recombination model fitted to out-of-frame rearrangements, and checked the results against IGoR. In a later analysis, hypergeometric tests were used to score TCR-TCR, TCR-HLA and TCR-CMV co-occurrence, with a repertoire-size bias correction applied to TCR pairs. A later analysis estimated false discovery rates by permuting HLA or CMV assignments 20 times. In a later analysis, co-occurring TCRs were grouped using DBSCAN, and TCRdist sequence similarity was added for clustering within HLA-allele-positive subsets. For co-occurrence clustering, repertoires with fewer than 30,000 or more than 120,000 public chains were excluded, along with roughly 5 repertoires with anomalous nucleotide sharing. Drawn from immuneACCESS, this table holds only the in-frame rearrangements with V and J called that TCRdb kept. Clones are partly lost; checked studies trace under half to an unresolved V gene and leave the rest unexplained. V and J calls and clone size are those listed in that table; D and trimming were worked out from the DNA. The sample yields around 96,000 clones; 65% to 85% were counted once. The ten most abundant clones make up roughly 2% of the sample.

Per the germline V gene, SGHVS is the CDR1 and FNYEAQ is the CDR2. Trimming takes 4 bases from V and 1 base from J, and the germline ends sit 13 bases apart. Taken from cysteine to phenylalanine, the CDR3 has 15 residues. This entry keeps only the CDR3 DNA: 45 bases, framed from base 1. The full study reports these points: Most TCR sequences were seen in very few donors, while some public TCRs were found in many individuals. V-gene and J-gene trimming of TCR beta chains was associated with a missense DCLRE1C variant in a later genetic analysis, and the association was replicated in an independent cohort. Broadly in line with IMGT annotations, most TCR beta V segments showed up in productive rearrangements about 87% or about 30% of the time in an earlier analysis of 450 to 600 of the donors. A total of around 150 TCR beta chains were listed by the study as associated with cytomegalovirus. Because counts were too low, about 18 rarely observed V segments, including chromosome 9 orphons, were excluded from the earlier analysis of 587 of the donors. In vitro tests confirmed that a few of the cytomegalovirus-associated TCR beta chains recognize cytomegalovirus antigens. Most CMV-associated TCR beta chains appeared to be HLA-restricted in a later analysis, and the HLA associations seemed to be driven largely by CMV exposure. Linkage disequilibrium might explain the correlated functional status among segregating V segments, but an unknown experimental factor could not be ruled out. The cohort was sequenced for TCR beta chains only, and without alpha or paired-chain data the features that could be detected were limited. According to a later genetic analysis, donors in an Asian-associated ancestry cluster had fewer N-insertions in productive TCRs than the approximately 630-donor mean. Presence/absence analyses assumed roughly uniform sequencing depth across donors, an assumption that may not hold. A later analysis found that HLA-associated TCR beta chains were more clonally expanded and had lower generation probabilities than equally common non-associated chains. In a later analysis, TCR association rates were found to vary across HLA loci, with the most associated TCRs seen for DRB1 alleles and the fewest for HLA-C alleles. In a later analysis, 16,951 TCR beta sequences were associated with specific HLA alleles at a false discovery rate of 0.05. The 87-base-pair reads could not distinguish some IMGT-functional V segments, including TRBV6-2 and TRBV6-3, so those segments were excluded. The classifier was reported to diagnose cytomegalovirus status with high specificity and sensitivity in both the original and validation cohorts. When HLA alleles, especially DR and DQ, strongly co-occurred, TCR associations were difficult to assign to individual alleles. A further reported finding was that TCR beta sequences accurately predicted the HLA-A and HLA-B alleles for most subjects in the first cohort. Because HLA typing was unavailable for some donors at each locus, only the typed subset was used in association tests. A cluster of highly shared sequence variants was judged likely to be a technical artifact of the sequencing pipeline. Immune exposure information for the cohort was limited to CMV serostatus. It was suggested by the authors that the approach could potentially be generalized to other disease states and immunological phenotypes. A later analysis reported that several top co-occurrence clusters appeared linked to parvovirus B19, influenza, CMV and Epstein-Barr virus.

The cohort comprised 670 or so healthy bone marrow donors. At the time of sampling, every cohort member was nominally healthy, though immune exposures that went unrecorded were likely present. The donor tested CMV seronegative, placing the donor among the roughly 340 seronegative members of the cohort. A peripheral blood sample was collected from each donor, and TCR beta sequencing was performed on peripheral blood mononuclear cells. The Qiagen DNeasy Blood Extraction Kit was used to extract genomic DNA from the blood cell samples. On this clone: Its target antigen remains unknown. Base qualities were left out, and no much larger clone turns up one base away.

Sequencing used PBMCs. This TCR derives from a young man in good health and CMV-seronegative. The chain joins TRBV7-6 to TRBJ2-5; tentative D gene TRBD1, with 5 bases matching. The CDR3 reads CASSSRDSPQETQYF. The sequenced DNA: TGTGCCAGCAGCTCCAGAGACAGTCCCCAAGAGACCCAGTACTTC. Reference TRBV7-6 and TRBJ2-5 proteins supply the regions before and after the CDR3; the full variable domain is: GAGVSQSPRYKVTKRGQDVALRCDPISGHVSLYWYRQALGQGPEFLTYFNYEAQQDKSGLPNDRFSAERPEGSISTLTIQRTEQRDSAMYRCASSSRDSPQETQYFGPGTRLLVL.